This record looks at one T cell receptor beta chain sequence and its context. The data stem from a study of beta chain features in type 1 diabetes. In the study overall: There was similarity between patients and healthy donors in age, gender and cell yields.

Sequenced material consisted of expressed TCRB transcripts (all of the isolated RNA was reverse transcribed). Sequencing was performed with immunoSEQ multiplex PCR; in TCRdb, only in-frame clones are kept and a portion is missing. This sample has under 500,000 clones, with around 30% found just once. The germline V gene encodes CDR1 LNHDA and CDR2 SQIVND (reference sequence). The CDR3 totals 14 residues. Trimming at V came to 5 bases and at J to 4 bases, leaving 5 bases not matched to a gene. The specimen sequenced was naive CD4+ T cells from blood. V is TRBV19 and J is TRBJ2-1; 7 bases map to TRBD2. This receptor was taken from a man between 18 and 29 years old in good health. The CDR3 sequence: CASSDRGSYNEQFF. In DNA form, the CDR3 reads TGTGCCAGTAGTGACCGCGGGAGTTACAATGAGCAGTTCTTC.